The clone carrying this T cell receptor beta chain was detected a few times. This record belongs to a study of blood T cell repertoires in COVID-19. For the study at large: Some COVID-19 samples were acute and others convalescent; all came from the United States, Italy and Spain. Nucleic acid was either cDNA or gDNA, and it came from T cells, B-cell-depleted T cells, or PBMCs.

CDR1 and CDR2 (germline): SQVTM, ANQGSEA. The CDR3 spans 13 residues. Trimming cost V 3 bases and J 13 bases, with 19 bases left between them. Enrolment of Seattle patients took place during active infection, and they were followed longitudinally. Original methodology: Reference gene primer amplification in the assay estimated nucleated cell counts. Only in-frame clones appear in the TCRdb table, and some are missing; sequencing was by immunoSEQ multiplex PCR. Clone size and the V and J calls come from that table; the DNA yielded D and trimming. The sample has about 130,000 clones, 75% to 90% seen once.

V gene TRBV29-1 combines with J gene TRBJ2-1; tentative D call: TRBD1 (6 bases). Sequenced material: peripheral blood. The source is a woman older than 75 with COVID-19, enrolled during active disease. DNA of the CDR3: TGCAGCGTTGAGGGCAGGGGAAGGCTTGAACAGTTCTTC. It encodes CSVEGRGRLEQFF.